This T cell receptor beta chain originates from a study of CD8+ T cells in alopecia areata. Study context: Patients given treatment had severity scored by the percentage of scalp area affected.

Reverse transcription of extracted RNA yielded cDNA, which provided the sequencing template. Here immunoSEQ multiplex PCR was the method, and the copy in TCRdb shows in-frame clones only, minus some. The data show roughly 220,000 clones, approximately 65% seen once. The treatment: oral pan-JAK inhibitor, 5-10 mg twice daily. The sample in question was CD4+ T cells sorted from blood, obtained between weeks 43 and 45, from a patient treated with tofacitinib. This sequence originates from a human donor with alopecia areata.

DNA for the CDR3: TGTGCCTGGAGTCTCCAGACAGGGCACTATGGCTACACCTTC. Amino acids: CAWSLQTGHYGYTF. The rearrangement joins TRBV30 to TRBJ1-2; 7 positions agree with TRBD1. V dropped 2 bases and J dropped 3; count of bases not matched to a gene: 6. CDR1 and CDR2 (germline): GTSNPN, SVGIG (reference sequence). CDR3 length equals 14 residues.